The 31 T cell receptor beta chains listed next were all sequenced from one sample in a study of T-cell memory formation after mild COVID-19. TCRdb re-called the 5' RACE reads through MiXCR, storing one row per CDR3 protein. In the table there are some 300,000 distinct CDR3 sequences, about 20% of which are singletons. Sequencing was performed on PBMCs or a T cell subset sorted from them (not recorded which). These TCRs come from a man between 18 and 29 years old who had mild COVID-19 (a few samples of this study predate the infection). Cell type and time point are not known.

This clonotype was seen ten or more times. The chain links TRBV5-6 to TRBJ2-3, with D tentatively TRBD1 or TRBD2 (6 bases each). Between the trimmed V and J ends, which lost 2 bases and 4 bases, there was a span of 8 bases. The CDR3 has 13 residues. Germline lookup yields CDR1 SGHDT and CDR2 YYEEEE. The CDR3, as DNA: TGTGCCAGCAGCTTAGGGGGGCCAGATACGCAGTATTTT. It specifies CASSLGGPDTQYF.

This clonotype was picked up a small number of times. V usage is TRBV19 and J usage is TRBJ1-5; 8 nucleotides line up with TRBD1. Germline V gene sequence: CDR1 LNHDA, CDR2 SQIVND (reference sequence). The ends lost 4 bases at V and 7 bases at J; junction bases unmatched: 3. The CDR3 sequence is 13 residues long. For the CDR3, the DNA is TGTGCCAGTAGTACACAGGGGGGACAGCCCCAGCATTTT. Translating it yields CASSTQGGQPQHF.

The V call is TRBV9, the J call TRBJ2-1; possibly TRBD1 or TRBD2 for D (5 bases each). The CDR3 is made up of 11 amino acids. V dropped 0 bases and J dropped 11 bases, with 6 bases sitting between them. Germline CDR1 SGDLS, CDR2 YYNGEE. Written as DNA, the CDR3 is TGTGCCAGCAGCGTAGAGGGACAGCAGTTCTTC. Translating it yields CASSVEGQQFF.

The chain has TRBV4-3 and TRBJ2-1, with TRBD1 identical over 11 bases. The germline V gene has CDR1 LGHNA and CDR2 YSLEER. The trim removed 4 bases at V and 1 base at J, leaving 6 bases unmatched. The CDR3 is made up of 17 amino acids. This CDR3 is CASSPRTGGASYNEQFF. The CDR3 region has the DNA TGCGCCAGCAGCCCCCGGACAGGGGGCGCATCCTACAATGAGCAGTTCTTC.

This clonotype has more than one count but fewer than ten. J is TRBJ1-1 and V is TRBV27; 8 bases match TRBD1. Germline loops: CDR1 MNHEY, CDR2 SMNVEV (reference sequence). CDR3 size: 15 residues. The junction had 9 bases not matched to a gene; V was cut back by 5 bases and J by 4 bases. The CDR3 bases are TGTGCCAGCAGTAACCGGGACAGGCCAGTCACTGAAGCTTTCTTT. Translated, it gives CASSNRDRPVTEAFF.

This chain joins TRBV27 and TRBJ1-5; TRBD1 agrees at 9 bases. The CDR3 totals 15 residues. With 6 bases clipped from V and 5 bases from J, the junction kept 8 bases outside the gene matches. In germline, CDR1 is MNHEY, CDR2 SMNVEV (reference sequence). In DNA, the CDR3 is TGTGCCAGCAGCCTCTGGGGGGACAGGGATCAGCCCCAGCATTTT. The encoded protein is CASSLWGDRDQPQHF.

This clonotype has more than one count but fewer than ten. V is TRBV2 and J is TRBJ2-3; unclear D gene. The CDR3 loop spans 13 amino acids. Germline V gene data show CDR1 as SNHLY and CDR2 as FYNNEI. V lost 7 bases and J 6 bases, leaving 14 bases between the germline ends. CDR3 sequence: CASIPRQTDTQYF. The CDR3 DNA follows: TGTGCCAGCATACCGCGACAAACCGATACGCAGTATTTT.

This clonotype showed up just a few times. The chain couples TRBV20-1 to TRBJ2-3; 7 nucleotides match TRBD2. The length of the CDR3 is 14 residues. After removal of 5 bases from V and 2 bases from J, the junction contained 7 bases not matched to a gene. Germline V gene data show CDR1 as DFQATT and CDR2 as SNEGSKA (reference sequence). The CDR3 nucleotides are TGCAGTGCTCTCCCTAGCGGACTCACAGATACGCAGTATTTT. This translates into CSALPSGLTDTQYF.

The gene calls are TRBV3-1 and TRBJ1-6, with 7 bases fitting TRBD1. Germline CDR1 LGHDT, CDR2 YNNKEL (reference sequence). This CDR3 comprises 17 residues. The V and J ends lost 0 bases and 9 bases, in that order; junction bases with no gene match: 11. Here the CDR3 DNA reads TGTGCCAGCAGCCAAGAAAAAACAGGGGTGACGGGTTCACCCCTCCACTTT. It translates to CASSQEKTGVTGSPLHF.

This clonotype turned up a few times. V gene TRBV15 combines with J gene TRBJ1-4; unclear D gene. The germline V gene encodes CDR1 LNHNV and CDR2 YYDKDF (reference sequence). Trimming took off 0 bases at V and 0 bases at J, with 8 bases between the two ends. This CDR3 has 16 residues. The CDR3 DNA reads as TGTGCCACCAGCAGAGACTGGCAAGCAACTAATGAAAAACTGTTTTTT. Encoded protein: CATSRDWQATNEKLFF.

This clonotype was found a few times. The chain employs TRBV12-3 or TRBV12-4 and TRBJ2-7, with D hard to call. The CDR3 extends over 15 amino acids. Trimming took 3 bases from V and 0 from J, leaving 12 bases between them. CDR3 loop: CASSFRTAVSYEQYF. Here the CDR3 DNA reads TGTGCCAGCAGTTTTCGGACCGCCGTCTCCTACGAGCAGTACTTC.

CDR3 DNA sequence: TGTGCCAGCAGCAATGGACTAGCGAGCTCCTACGAGCAGTACTTC. Translated: CASSNGLASSYEQYF. The chain combines TRBV12-3 or TRBV12-4 with TRBJ2-7; TRBD2 agrees at 9 bases. The V and J ends lost 6 bases and 0 bases, in that order; junction bases with no gene match: 6. The CDR3 has 15 amino acids.

This clonotype was found many times. The chain joins TRBV7-3 to TRBJ2-3; D is unresolved. Trimming took off 4 bases at V and 0 bases at J, with 5 bases between the two ends. The CDR3 contains 13 residues. The germline V gene encodes CDR1 SGHTA and CDR2 FQGTGA. The CDR3 loop reads CASSSESTDTQYF. The CDR3 DNA is TGTGCCAGCAGCTCCGAAAGCACAGATACGCAGTATTTT.

The chain combines TRBV11-1 with TRBJ2-7, with 8 bases lining up with TRBD2. This CDR3 has 11 residues. Trimming at V came to 5 bases and at J to 8 bases, leaving 2 bases not matched to a gene. Germline CDR1 is SGHAT and CDR2 is FQDESV (reference sequence). The CDR3 coding sequence is TGTGCCAGCAGCCGGGGGGGCAAGCAGTACGTC. This encodes CASSRGGKQYV.

The V and J genes are TRBV6-2 or TRBV6-3 and TRBJ1-2; D is perhaps TRBD1 (5 bases). The V end was cut by 4 bases, the J end by 5 bases, with 5 bases between. The germline CDR1 and CDR2 sequences are MNHEY and SVGEGT. The CDR3 loop spans 11 amino acids. CDR3 nucleotides: TGTGCCAGCAGTTGGGGGTATGGCTACACCTTC. Translation: CASSWGYGYTF.

This clonotype was seen a handful of times. CDR3 sequence (DNA): TGTGCCACTTGCGAGCCCCGGCCAGATAACTCTGGGGCCAACGTCCTGACTTTC. Protein product: CATCEPRPDNSGANVLTF. This sequence joins TRBV15 and TRBJ2-6, with no clear D. There are 18 residues in the CDR3. Deletions cut 9 bases from V and 0 bases from J, with 21 bases between. Germline V CDR1 and CDR2: LNHNV, YYDKDF (reference sequence).

V and J are TRBV6-5 and TRBJ2-7; D uncertain. CDR1 and CDR2 from the germline V gene are MNHEY and SVGAGI. V was trimmed by 7 bases and J by 2 bases, leaving 12 bases between them. The CDR3 runs 13 residues. For the CDR3, the DNA is TGTGCCAGCACCCACGGCATTACCTACGAGCAGTACTTC. It yields the protein CASTHGITYEQYF.

This clonotype was observed many times. This sequence joins TRBV12-3 or TRBV12-4 and TRBJ2-4, with TRBD1 matching over 7 bases. The CDR3 contains 14 residues. Trimming removed 4 bases from V and 7 bases from J; junction bases left unmatched: 7. CDR3: CASSYEGAINIQYF. For the CDR3, the DNA is TGTGCCAGCAGTTACGAGGGGGCCATCAACATTCAGTACTTC.

The chain carries TRBV28 and TRBJ1-1, with 8 bases aligning to TRBD1. The CDR3 runs 15 residues. V was pared by 6 bases and J by 5 bases, with 11 bases of the junction left unmatched. CDR1 MDHEN and CDR2 SYDVKM come from the germline V gene. The CDR3 reads CASSRHQGAGTEAFF. The DNA for the CDR3 is TGTGCCAGCAGCCGGCATCAGGGGGCGGGGACTGAAGCTTTCTTT.

The chain joins TRBV25-1 to TRBJ2-2; D unclear. From germline, CDR1 is MGHDK and CDR2 SYGVNS. V shed 1 base and J shed 4 bases, with 1 base lying between them. The CDR3 extends over 12 amino acids. The CDR3 nucleotides are TGTGCCAGCAGTGAATCCACCGGGGAGCTGTTTTTT. Protein: CASSESTGELFF.

The V call is TRBV29-1, the J call TRBJ1-6; 9 bases are a match to TRBD1. Trimming removed 4 bases from V and 7 bases from J; junction bases left unmatched: 5. This CDR3 is built from 14 residues. The germline CDR1 and CDR2 sequences are SQVTM and ANQGSEA. Here the CDR3 DNA reads TGCAGCGTTGCCTCCGGGACAGGGAATTCACCCCTCCACTTT. As protein: CSVASGTGNSPLHF.

The J gene is TRBJ2-7, the V gene TRBV5-5; 10 bases agree with TRBD2. The J segment lost 7 bases and the V segment lost 0 bases, leaving 7 bases of the junction unmatched. This CDR3 spans 15 amino acids. Per germline, CDR1 SGHKS and CDR2 YYEKEE (reference sequence). The CDR3 coding sequence is TGTGCCAGCAGCTTGGGCCGAGCGGGGGGGCATGAGCAGTACTTC. Translated: CASSLGRAGGHEQYF.

This rearrangement joins TRBV12-3 or TRBV12-4 to TRBJ2-3, with D possibly being TRBD2 (7 bases). V lost 1 base and J 2 bases, leaving 13 bases between the germline ends. This CDR3 comprises 16 residues. The CDR3 spells CASSLGGGGHTDTQYF. The DNA of the CDR3 is TGTGCCAGCAGTTTAGGTGGCGGGGGCCACACAGATACGCAGTATTTT.

This clonotype was counted between two and nine times. This chain connects TRBV7-9 to TRBJ1-1; a possible D gene is TRBD1 (5 bases). V was trimmed by 6 bases and J by 8 bases, leaving 10 bases between them. Germline values: CDR1 SEHNR, CDR2 FQNEAQ (reference sequence). The CDR3 spans 11 residues. CDR3 protein: CASRAGGEAFF. In DNA form, the CDR3 reads TGTGCCAGCAGGGCCGGGGGGGAAGCTTTCTTT. Based on the CDR3 plus reference TRBV7-9 and TRBJ1-1, the full variable domain is DTGVSQNPRHKITKRGQNVTFRCDPISEHNRLYWYRQTLGQGPEFLTYFQNEAQLEKSRLLSDRFSAERPKGSFSTLEIQRTEQGDSAMYLCASRAGGEAFFGQGTRLTVV.

The rearrangement links TRBV28 to TRBJ2-7; D is undetermined. V lost 5 bases and J lost 3, with 11 bases in between. The CDR3 length is 13 residues. Germline lookup yields CDR1 MDHEN and CDR2 SYDVKM. CDR3 residues: CASSPRNSYEQYV. CDR3 bases: TGTGCCAGCAGTCCCCGTAACAGCTACGAGCAGTACGTC.

This chain links TRBV28 with TRBJ2-7, with D perhaps given as TRBD1 or TRBD2 (5 bases each). The CDR3 extends over 12 amino acids. Trimming removed 7 bases at V and 3 bases at J, with 10 bases between. Germline lookup yields CDR1 MDHEN and CDR2 SYDVKM. CDR3 bases: TGTGCCAGCACCGGGGACCGCTACGAGCAGTACGTC. It translates to CASTGDRYEQYV.

This chain uses TRBV6-1 with TRBJ2-3, with 9 bases that match TRBD2. Germline assignment: CDR1 MNHNS and CDR2 SASEGT. The CDR3 sequence is 14 residues long. V shed 8 bases and J 2 bases; nucleotides not matched to a gene: 5. The CDR3 protein is CASSTSGYTDTQYF. The CDR3 DNA sequence: TGTGCCAGCTCTACTAGCGGGTACACAGATACGCAGTATTTT.

This clonotype appeared many times. The CDR3 region has the DNA TGTGCCAGCTCCGTAGTTCCGGCGGGGTTGGAGACCCAGTACTTC. Amino acid sequence: CASSVVPAGLETQYF. The genes are TRBV9 and TRBJ2-5, with D tentatively TRBD2 (6 bases). V lost 7 bases and J lost 5, with 21 bases in between. The CDR3 covers 15 residues. CDR1 and CDR2 from the germline V gene are SGDLS and YYNGEE.

The chain recombines TRBV9 with TRBJ2-3; the match to TRBD1 covers 8 bases. Germline V lookup: CDR1 SGDLS, CDR2 YYNGEE. The CDR3 contains 15 residues. Unmatched junction bases numbered 7, after V lost 4 bases and J lost 3 bases. CDR3 in DNA: TGTGCCAGCAGCACCTGGACAGGGCCAACAGATACGCAGTATTTT. Translation gives CASSTWTGPTDTQYF.

This clonotype was detected a few times. The gene calls are TRBV4-1 and TRBJ2-1; D unresolved. Germline V CDR1 and CDR2: MGHRA, YSYEKL. The CDR3 is 13 residues long. V was shortened by 4 bases and J by 4 bases, with 8 bases between the two germline ends. CDR3 protein: CASSPAIYNEQFF. The CDR3 region has the DNA TGCGCCAGCAGCCCTGCAATATACAATGAGCAGTTCTTC.

Only a few counts were recorded for this clonotype. The J gene is TRBJ2-1, the V gene TRBV3-1; D remains unclear. The CDR3 totals 13 residues. Trimming shortened V by 2 bases and J by 10 bases, and 12 bases separated the two germline ends. Germline CDR1 and CDR2: LGHDT and YNNKEL (reference sequence). CDR3: CASSQPPSVEQFF. The CDR3 DNA sequence: TGTGCCAGCAGCCAACCTCCCTCAGTCGAGCAGTTCTTC.